Each of the 6 T cell receptor beta chains below was sequenced from the same sample in a study of CD8 T cells in ankylosing spondylitis. TCRdb redid the calling of the 5' RACE reads with MiXCR, one entry per CDR3 protein. The table shows some 340,000 distinct CDR3 sequences, with roughly 15% occurring only once. Sequencing used blood, either unsorted or a sorted T cell fraction (not recorded which). The receptor source for this set is a male donor with ankylosing spondylitis or in good health (not recorded which).

The chain employs TRBV5-1 and TRBJ2-2, with a tentative D call TRBD2 (5 bases). Per the germline V gene, CDR1 is SGHRS and CDR2 is YFSETQ. The V and J ends lost 5 bases and 1 base respectively, with 9 bases between them. The CDR3 runs to 14 residues. The CDR3 DNA sequence: TGCGCCAGCAGACTCGGGGAGAACACCGGGGAGCTGTTTTTT. Its translation: CASRLGENTGELFF.

A few counts support this clonotype. V is TRBV7-2 and J is TRBJ2-1; possibly TRBD1 for D (5 bases). V lost 1 base, J lost 6 bases, and 16 bases lay in between. The V gene's germline CDR1 is SGHTA and CDR2 FQGNSA. This CDR3 has 16 amino acids. The CDR3 reads CASSLEVIRTPNEQFF. DNA of the CDR3: TGTGCCAGCAGCTTAGAAGTGATTAGGACACCCAATGAGCAGTTCTTC. Filled out from reference TRBV7-2 and TRBJ2-1, the complete variable domain reads GAGVSQSPSNKVTEKGKDVELRCDPISGHTALYWYRQSLGQGLEFLIYFQGNSAPDKSGLPSDRFSAERTGGSVSTLTIQRTQQEDSAVYLCASSLEVIRTPNEQFFGPGTRLTVL.

Many counts were recorded for this clonotype. The CDR3 spells CASSWDRGEQYF. As DNA, the CDR3 is TGCGCCAGCAGCTGGGACAGGGGCGAGCAGTACTTC. The V and J genes are TRBV5-1 and TRBJ2-7, with TRBD1 matching 10 bases. The V gene's germline CDR1 is SGHRS and CDR2 YFSETQ. This CDR3 has 12 amino acids. Germline trimming cut 3 bases from V and 6 bases from J; bases unmatched to any gene: 0.

This clonotype was counted many times. The rearrangement links TRBV4-2 to TRBJ2-3, with TRBD2 as a possible D gene (6 bases). This CDR3 spans 16 amino acids. V was clipped by 0 bases and J by 1 base, with 11 bases between them. CDR1 LGHNA and CDR2 YNFKEQ come from the germline V gene. The CDR3 protein is CASSQDWASGTDTQYF. The CDR3 DNA is TGTGCCAGCAGCCAAGATTGGGCTAGCGGCACAGATACGCAGTATTTT.

This clonotype was seen more than once but under ten times. V is TRBV5-1 and J is TRBJ2-1; the match to TRBD1 covers 8 bases. This CDR3 comprises 15 residues. Per the germline V gene, CDR1 is SGHRS and CDR2 is YFSETQ. V gave up 1 base and J gave up 4 bases; unmatched junction bases: 4. The CDR3 spells CASSLWGQEYNEQFF. CDR3 nucleotide sequence: TGCGCCAGCAGCTTGTGGGGACAGGAGTACAATGAGCAGTTCTTC.

The gene calls are TRBV5-6 and TRBJ1-2; D unclear. Germline-derived CDR1 and CDR2 are SGHDT and YYEEEE. CDR3 length: 15 amino acids. V was pared by 4 bases and J by 6 bases, with 19 bases between. The CDR3 DNA sequence: TGTGCCAGCAGCCCACCGTCCTTTCCGGGCAATGGCTACACCTTC. Translated: CASSPPSFPGNGYTF.